This T cell receptor beta chain came from a study of beta chain features in type 1 diabetes. Study information: Cell yields, age and gender were similar between patients and healthy donors. The study examined 90 million to 130 million sorted cells across all samples.

Whole-study results and caveats: A PCR bias possibly favoring shorter templates would apply equally to patients and controls. In all four CD4+ subsets, TCRB CDR3 length was significantly, moderately reduced in type 1 diabetes.

Reverse transcribing all isolated RNA meant expressed TCRB transcripts were sequenced. Sequencing was performed with immunoSEQ multiplex PCR; in TCRdb, only in-frame clones are kept and a portion is missing. Here the sample spans about 340,000 clones, around 7.6% being singletons. From germline, CDR1 is SGHRS and CDR2 YFSETQ. The junction had 11 bases not matched to a gene; V was cut back by 4 bases and J by 1 base. The CDR3 totals 16 residues. A remark on this clone: The antigen is undetermined. At the DNA level, this CDR3 is encoded by other sequences in the same sample as well.

The chain joins TRBV5-1 to TRBJ2-7; 7 positions agree with TRBD1. The receptor's source is a woman between 18 and 29 years old in good health. The sample taken for sequencing was central memory CD4+ T cells from blood. The CDR3 reads CASSLARAGGSYEQYF. CDR3 coding DNA: TGCGCCAGCAGCCTGGCGCGGGCAGGGGGATCCTACGAGCAGTACTTC.